This T cell receptor beta chain was recovered during a study of glioma-infiltrating T cells after dendritic cell vaccination. Study summary: Glioblastoma patients came from Phase I and II dendritic cell vaccination trials.

Time point reported: after dendritic cell vaccination, including at tumor progression/relapse. This CDR3 region has 15 residues. Germline CDR1 and CDR2: LNHDA and SQIVND (reference sequence). V was cut by 3 bases and J by 0 bases, with 9 bases left in between. This table comes from immunoSEQ multiplex PCR, and its TCRdb copy is limited to in-frame clones, with some not included. Found here are about 90,000 clones, roughly four fifths of them singletons; the top ten hold about 6.8%. J is TRBJ1-3 and V is TRBV19, with D hard to call. The specimen was blood, collected after dendritic cell vaccination. This sequence was found in a human donor with glioblastoma. CDR3 nucleotide sequence: TGTGCCAGTAGTATGCCCGAAGCCTCTGGAAACACCATATATTTT. Translated: CASSMPEASGNTIYF.